This TCR beta chain comes out of a study of blood T cell repertoires in COVID-19. Germline V CDR1 and CDR2: LNHNV, YYDKDF (reference sequence). The CDR3 runs to 16 residues. Trimming stripped 0 bases from V and 2 bases from J, with 11 bases between. Method: immunoSEQ multiplex PCR; TCRdb's copy keeps in-frame clones and lacks some. The profile covers some 150,000 clones, with approximately 82% appearing a single time and around 1.6% taken by the ten largest. The chain recombines TRBV15 with TRBJ1-5; TRBD1 is a possible D gene (6 bases). Sequencing was carried out using peripheral blood. The TCR sequence derives from a human donor in a cohort sampled during active COVID-19. In DNA, the CDR3 is TGTGCCACCAGCAGAGATTTTTCAGGGGGCAATCAGCCCCAGCATTTT. This encodes CATSRDFSGGNQPQHF.